The rows below give T cell receptor beta chains drawn from one sample of a study of tumor-infiltrating lymphocytes in primary liver carcinoma. TCRdb redid the calling of the multiplex PCR reads with MiXCR, one entry per CDR3 protein. The table includes approximately 100,000 distinct CDR3 sequences, around 66% detected once. The sequencing sample was made of liver tumor tissue from sampling region 2. The receptors were gathered from a woman in her sixties with primary liver carcinoma and hepatitis B virus infection. The CDR3 runs from the conserved cysteine through the conserved F or W. The D gene is left open where the match is weak. Clone size is shown for a subset of rows, as once, few, many or a class of expanded clone.

V gene: TRBV10-2; D gene: .; clone size: once; J gene: TRBJ1-6; CDR3 DNA: TGCGCAAGCGCCCGTTTCGAGAGCAGGCACAATTCACCCATCCTCTTT; CDR3 protein: CASARFESRHNSPILF
V gene: TRBV4-1; D gene: .; clone size: .; J gene: TRBJ2-2; CDR3 DNA: TGCGCCAGCAGCCAAGTGAGGGGATCGGGCGGGGAGCTGCTTTTT; CDR3 protein: CASSQVRGSGGELLF
V gene: TRBV6-6; D gene: .; clone size: many; J gene: TRBJ2-7; CDR3 DNA: TGTGCCACGTTAAAAGCCCAGGGCTACGAGCAGTACTTC; CDR3 protein: CATLKAQGYEQYF
V gene: TRBV11-3; D gene: .; clone size: .; J gene: TRBJ2-7; CDR3 DNA: TGTGCCAGCAGCGGAAGGTCTAGTCGCGAGCAGTACTTC; CDR3 protein: CASSGRSSREQYF
V gene: TRBV6-1; D gene: TRBD2; clone size: .; J gene: TRBJ2-7; CDR3 DNA: TGTGCCAGCAGCTCCGGGTCGGGGGGACGGTACTACGGGCAGTACTTC; CDR3 protein: CASSSGSGGRYYGQYF
V gene: TRBV21-1; D gene: .; clone size: .; J gene: TRBJ1-1; CDR3 DNA: TGTGCCAGCATCTTTAACAGGGGGTGGCACACTGAAGCTTTCTTT; CDR3 protein: CASIFNRGWHTEAFF
V gene: TRBV28; D gene: .; clone size: few; J gene: TRBJ2-1; CDR3 DNA: TGTGCCAGCAGTTCCTGGCGGGAATCGAGCAATGAGCAGTTCTTC; CDR3 protein: CASSSWRESSNEQFF
V gene: TRBV5-1; D gene: .; clone size: .; J gene: TRBJ2-1; CDR3 DNA: TGCGCCAGGAGCTTAGGCGACTCCTACAATGAGCAGTTCTTC; CDR3 protein: CARSLGDSYNEQFF
V gene: TRBV4-1; D gene: TRBD2; clone size: once; J gene: TRBJ2-1; CDR3 DNA: TGCGCCAGCAGCCAACTCAAACTAGCGGGGAATATTATTGAGCAGTTCTTC; CDR3 protein: CASSQLKLAGNIIEQFF
V gene: TRBV28; D gene: .; clone size: .; J gene: TRBJ2-1; CDR3 DNA: TGTGCCAGCAGGTCAACTACGGGACCAGCGGCTAACTACAATGAGCAGTTCTTC; CDR3 protein: CASRSTTGPAANYNEQFF
V gene: TRBV6-5; D gene: .; clone size: .; J gene: TRBJ1-1; CDR3 DNA: TGTGCCAGCAGTTACGATAGGTATCGGGACACTGAAGCTTTCTTT; CDR3 protein: CASSYDRYRDTEAFF
V gene: TRBV11-3; D gene: .; clone size: large; J gene: TRBJ1-1; CDR3 DNA: TGTGCCAGCAGCCAGGACGGCTTGAACACTGAAGCTTTCTTT; CDR3 protein: CASSQDGLNTEAFF
V gene: TRBV28; D gene: TRBD1; clone size: .; J gene: TRBJ2-3; CDR3 DNA: TGTGCCAGCAGCATCGGACAGGGCACAGATATGCAGTATTTT; CDR3 protein: CASSIGQGTDMQYF
V gene: TRBV13; D gene: .; clone size: .; J gene: TRBJ1-2; CDR3 DNA: TGTGTCAACAGCTTCGAAACTAACTATGGCTACACCTTC; CDR3 protein: CVNSFETNYGYTF
V gene: TRBV12-3/TRBV12-4; D gene: .; clone size: once; J gene: TRBJ1-1; CDR3 DNA: TGTGCCAGCAGCCGGGACCTCAGGAGGGCTTTCTTT; CDR3 protein: CASSRDLRRAFF
V gene: TRBV28; D gene: TRBD2; clone size: .; J gene: TRBJ2-1; CDR3 DNA: TGTGTCAGCGGACAGACCAGCGGGAGGACCTCCTACAATGAGCAGTTCTTC; CDR3 protein: CVSGQTSGRTSYNEQFF
V gene: TRBV19; D gene: .; clone size: .; J gene: TRBJ1-5; CDR3 DNA: TGTGCCAGTAGTATGGCCCGACATCCCAATCAGCCCCAGCATTTT; CDR3 protein: CASSMARHPNQPQHF
V gene: TRBV5-1; D gene: .; clone size: .; J gene: TRBJ2-1; CDR3 DNA: TGCGCCAGCAGCATTTCTAATGGATCCTCCTACAATGAGCAGTTCTTC; CDR3 protein: CASSISNGSSYNEQFF
V gene: TRBV5-1; D gene: .; clone size: .; J gene: TRBJ2-3; CDR3 DNA: TGCGCCAGCAGCTTCGCGGTAGTGGGGAGGAGCACAGATACGCAGTATTTT; CDR3 protein: CASSFAVVGRSTDTQYF
V gene: TRBV12-3/TRBV12-4; D gene: .; clone size: .; J gene: TRBJ2-2; CDR3 DNA: TGTGCCAGCCGCATGGAGGACATCTGGGAGCTGTTTTTT; CDR3 protein: CASRMEDIWELFF
V gene: TRBV6-1; D gene: .; clone size: .; J gene: TRBJ1-5; CDR3 DNA: TGTGCCAGCAGGGATAGGGTGGTGTCCCAGCATTTT; CDR3 protein: CASRDRVVSQHF
V gene: TRBV11-2; D gene: TRBD2; clone size: .; J gene: TRBJ2-7; CDR3 DNA: TGTGCCAGCAACTACAGCGGGAAGACCTCGGGAAGCGAGCAGTACTTC; CDR3 protein: CASNYSGKTSGSEQYF
V gene: TRBV29-1; D gene: .; clone size: .; J gene: TRBJ2-5; CDR3 DNA: TGCAGCGCGTATTCGGGACTTCAAGATACCCAGTACTTC; CDR3 protein: CSAYSGLQDTQYF
V gene: TRBV5-6; D gene: TRBD2; clone size: .; J gene: TRBJ2-6; CDR3 DNA: TGTGCCAGCAGCCCGGAGAGTAGCGGGACCCTCTCTGTGGCCAACGTCCTGACTTTC; CDR3 protein: CASSPESSGTLSVANVLTF
V gene: TRBV7-9; D gene: .; clone size: .; J gene: TRBJ1-1; CDR3 DNA: TGTGCCAGCAGCCGCGTTGGTGCGGGGGCCATGGACACTGAAGCTTTCTTT; CDR3 protein: CASSRVGAGAMDTEAFF
V gene: TRBV28; D gene: .; clone size: .; J gene: TRBJ1-1; CDR3 DNA: TGTGTCGTTACAATAATGAACACTGAAGCTTTCTTT; CDR3 protein: CVVTIMNTEAFF
V gene: TRBV30; D gene: .; clone size: many; J gene: TRBJ1-1; CDR3 DNA: TGTGCCTGGTTAATCCTGGGCACTGAAGCTTTCTTT; CDR3 protein: CAWLILGTEAFF
V gene: TRBV28; D gene: .; clone size: .; J gene: TRBJ2-5; CDR3 DNA: TGTGCCAGCAGTTCGGCTAACACCCAAGAGACCAAGTACTTC; CDR3 protein: CASSSANTQETKYF
V gene: TRBV11-3; D gene: .; clone size: .; J gene: TRBJ2-1; CDR3 DNA: TGTGCCAGTAGCTTAGGGTTCGGCGGGACTTCCTACAATGAGCAGTTCTTC; CDR3 protein: CASSLGFGGTSYNEQFF
V gene: TRBV11-3; D gene: .; clone size: .; J gene: TRBJ2-7; CDR3 DNA: TGTGCCACCAGCGACGCCGGCTCCTACGAGCAGTACTTC; CDR3 protein: CATSDAGSYEQYF
V gene: TRBV6-4; D gene: .; clone size: .; J gene: TRBJ1-1; CDR3 DNA: TGTGCCAGCAGTTGGCAGGGTGGGTCTGAAGCTTTCTTT; CDR3 protein: CASSWQGGSEAFF
V gene: TRBV5-1; D gene: .; clone size: many; J gene: TRBJ1-6; CDR3 DNA: TGCGCCAGCCGGAGGACACAGGGTCTCCATTCACCCCTCCACTTT; CDR3 protein: CASRRTQGLHSPLHF
V gene: TRBV14; D gene: .; clone size: .; J gene: TRBJ2-1; CDR3 DNA: TGTGCCAGCAGCCGACAACAGGGATATGAGCAGTTCTTC; CDR3 protein: CASSRQQGYEQFF
V gene: TRBV7-9; D gene: TRBD1; clone size: many; J gene: TRBJ1-1; CDR3 DNA: TGTGCCAGCAGCTTTTCAGCAGGGGGCACTGAAGCTTTCTTT; CDR3 protein: CASSFSAGGTEAFF
V gene: TRBV5-4; D gene: .; clone size: .; J gene: TRBJ1-1; CDR3 DNA: TGTGCCAGTAGCCCACCCGGGGGGCAGAACACTGAAGTTTTCTTT; CDR3 protein: CASSPPGGQNTEVFF
V gene: TRBV5-4; D gene: TRBD2; clone size: .; J gene: TRBJ2-3; CDR3 DNA: TGTGCCAGCAGCCGTACTAGCGGACCAGATACGCAGTGTTTT; CDR3 protein: CASSRTSGPDTQCF
V gene: TRBV11-2; D gene: TRBD2; clone size: .; J gene: TRBJ2-1; CDR3 DNA: TGTGTCAGCAGCTTAGGGGGACTAGACTCCAATGGGCAGTTCTTC; CDR3 protein: CVSSLGGLDSNGQFF
V gene: TRBV10-2; D gene: TRBD2; clone size: .; J gene: TRBJ2-1; CDR3 DNA: TGCGCCAGCGGTGTGGCGGGAGGGTTTAATCAGTTCTTC; CDR3 protein: CASGVAGGFNQFF
V gene: TRBV12-3/TRBV12-4; D gene: .; clone size: .; J gene: TRBJ2-1; CDR3 DNA: TGTGCCAGCAGTTTTTTGGAGGGAGACTCCGGTGAACAGTTCTTC; CDR3 protein: CASSFLEGDSGEQFF
V gene: TRBV6-6; D gene: .; clone size: .; J gene: TRBJ2-2; CDR3 DNA: TGTGCCAGCAGCCCTACTACTAGTGGAGACACCGGGGAGCTGTTTTTT; CDR3 protein: CASSPTTSGDTGELFF
V gene: TRBV7-9; D gene: TRBD1; clone size: once; J gene: TRBJ1-6; CDR3 DNA: TGTGCCAGCAGCTATCAGGGGGACAATTCATCCCTCCACTTT; CDR3 protein: CASSYQGDNSSLHF
V gene: TRBV6-6; D gene: .; clone size: .; J gene: TRBJ2-7; CDR3 DNA: TGTGACAGCAGTTACGTGGGTGGATACGAGCAGTACTTC; CDR3 protein: CDSSYVGGYEQYF
V gene: TRBV19; D gene: .; clone size: .; J gene: TRBJ1-5; CDR3 DNA: TGTGCCAGTAGATCCGAGGTTTACAATCAGCCCCAGCATTTT; CDR3 protein: CASRSEVYNQPQHF
V gene: TRBV4-1; D gene: .; clone size: medium-sized; J gene: TRBJ2-2; CDR3 DNA: TGCGCCAGCAGCCAAGTAGACATGGGATTTCCGACCGGGGAGCTGTTTTTT; CDR3 protein: CASSQVDMGFPTGELFF
V gene: TRBV6-1; D gene: TRBD1; clone size: many; J gene: TRBJ2-7; CDR3 DNA: TGTGCCAGCAGTGAACGACAGGGTTACGAGCAGTACTTC; CDR3 protein: CASSERQGYEQYF
V gene: TRBV12-3/TRBV12-4; D gene: .; clone size: .; J gene: TRBJ2-3; CDR3 DNA: TGTGTCATCCAAGAGGGCCCCGGGGGTGGCGGCACAGATACACAGTATTTT; CDR3 protein: CVIQEGPGGGGTDTQYF